The source of this T cell receptor beta chain is a study of cytomegalovirus exposure and HLA in healthy donors. Trimming pared 1 base from V and 6 bases from J, leaving 6 bases between. Germline V gene data show CDR1 as MNHNS and CDR2 as SASEGT. CDR3 size: 12 residues. As to this clone: Its cognate antigen is unknown.

Data came from immunoSEQ multiplex PCR; TCRdb stores just in-frame clones and leaves some out. The sample has roughly 100,000 clones, over 85% seen once; the top ten hold around 0.85%. The study, taken as a whole, reports: First-cohort TCR clusters tended to co-occur in the 90 to 150 validation repertoires, a later analysis found. The classifier reportedly diagnosed cytomegalovirus status with high specificity and sensitivity.

The genes are TRBV6-1 and TRBJ1-1, with D uncertain. The sample was PBMCs. The receptor was derived from a woman under 30 in good health and CMV-seronegative. Written as DNA, the CDR3 is TGTGCCAGCAGTGAAGGGCACCCTGAAGCTTTCTTT. Its protein product is CASSEGHPEAFF.